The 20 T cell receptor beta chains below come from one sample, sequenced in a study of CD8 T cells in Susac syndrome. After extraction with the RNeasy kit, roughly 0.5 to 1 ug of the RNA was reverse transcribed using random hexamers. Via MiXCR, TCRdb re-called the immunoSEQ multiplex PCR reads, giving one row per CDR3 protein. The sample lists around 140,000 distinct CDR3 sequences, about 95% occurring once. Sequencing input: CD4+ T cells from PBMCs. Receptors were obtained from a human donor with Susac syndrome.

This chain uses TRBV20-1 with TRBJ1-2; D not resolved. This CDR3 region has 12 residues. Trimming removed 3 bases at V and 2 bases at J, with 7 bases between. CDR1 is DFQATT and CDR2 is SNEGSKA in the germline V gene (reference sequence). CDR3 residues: CSASLENYGYTF. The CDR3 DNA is TGCAGTGCTAGTTTGGAGAACTATGGCTACACCTTC.

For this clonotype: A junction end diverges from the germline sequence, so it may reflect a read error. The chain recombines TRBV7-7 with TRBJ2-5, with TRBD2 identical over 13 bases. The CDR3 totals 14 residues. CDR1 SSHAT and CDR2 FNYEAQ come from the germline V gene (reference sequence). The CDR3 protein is CASSARLAGGTQYF. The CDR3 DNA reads TGTGCTAGCAGCGCCAGACTAGCGGGAGGAACCCAGTACTTC.

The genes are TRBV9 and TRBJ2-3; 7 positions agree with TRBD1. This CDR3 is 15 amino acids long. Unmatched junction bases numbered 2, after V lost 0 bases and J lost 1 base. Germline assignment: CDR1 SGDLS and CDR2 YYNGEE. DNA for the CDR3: TGTGCCAGCAGCGTAGACGGACAGGGCACAGATACGCAGTATTTT. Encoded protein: CASSVDGQGTDTQYF.

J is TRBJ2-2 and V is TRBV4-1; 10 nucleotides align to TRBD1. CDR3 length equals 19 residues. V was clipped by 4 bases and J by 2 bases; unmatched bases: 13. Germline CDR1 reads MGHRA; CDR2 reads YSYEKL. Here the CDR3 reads CASSRKRLWDRGNTGELFF. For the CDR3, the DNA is TGCGCCAGCAGCCGCAAGAGGCTATGGGACAGGGGTAACACCGGGGAGCTGTTTTTT.

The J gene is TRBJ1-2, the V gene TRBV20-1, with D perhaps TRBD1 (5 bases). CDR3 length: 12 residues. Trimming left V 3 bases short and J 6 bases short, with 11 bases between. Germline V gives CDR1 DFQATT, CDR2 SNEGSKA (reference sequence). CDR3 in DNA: TGCAGTGCTAGGGTCAGGGCGGATGGCTACACCTTC. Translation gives CSARVRADGYTF.

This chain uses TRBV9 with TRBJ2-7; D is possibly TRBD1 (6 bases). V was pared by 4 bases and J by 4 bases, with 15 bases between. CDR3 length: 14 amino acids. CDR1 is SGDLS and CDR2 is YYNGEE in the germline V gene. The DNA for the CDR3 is TGTGCCAGCAGCCCCCCGGGGACACTATACGAGCAGTACTTC. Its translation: CASSPPGTLYEQYF.

The CDR3 is CASSQPQETQYF. Written as DNA, the CDR3 is TGCGCCAGCAGCCAACCTCAAGAGACCCAGTACTTC. The chain recombines TRBV4-1 with TRBJ2-5; D gene unclear. There are 12 residues in the CDR3. The germline gives CDR1 MGHRA, CDR2 YSYEKL. V was cut by 2 bases and J by 2 bases, with 3 bases left in between.

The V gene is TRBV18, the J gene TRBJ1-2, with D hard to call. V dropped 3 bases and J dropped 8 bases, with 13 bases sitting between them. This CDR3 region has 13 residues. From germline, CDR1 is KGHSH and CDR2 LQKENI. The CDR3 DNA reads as TGTGCCAGCTCACCTTCGGACTCGCGGGGCTACACCTTC. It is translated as CASSPSDSRGYTF. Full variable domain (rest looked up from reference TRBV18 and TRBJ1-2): NAGVMQNPRHLVRRRGQEARLRCSPMKGHSHVYWYRQLPEEGLKFMVYLQKENIIDESGMPKERFSAEFPKEGPSILRIQQVVRGDSAAYFCASSPSDSRGYTFGSGTRLTVV.

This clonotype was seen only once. CDR3 bases: TGTGCCAGCAGTCGACAGACAGCCAAAAACATTCAGTACTTC. Translated, it gives CASSRQTAKNIQYF. This sequence joins TRBV6-5 and TRBJ2-4, with TRBD1 as a possible D gene (5 bases). CDR3 length: 14 residues. Trimming shortened V by 5 bases and J by 0 bases, and 8 bases separated the two germline ends. Germline CDR1 and CDR2: MNHEY and SVGAGI.

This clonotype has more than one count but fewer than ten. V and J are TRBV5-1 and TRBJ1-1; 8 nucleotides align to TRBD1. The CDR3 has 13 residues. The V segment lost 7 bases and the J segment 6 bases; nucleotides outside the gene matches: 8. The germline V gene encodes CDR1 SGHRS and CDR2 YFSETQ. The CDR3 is CASQWEDRAEAFF. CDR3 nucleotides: TGCGCCAGCCAATGGGAGGACAGGGCTGAAGCTTTCTTT.

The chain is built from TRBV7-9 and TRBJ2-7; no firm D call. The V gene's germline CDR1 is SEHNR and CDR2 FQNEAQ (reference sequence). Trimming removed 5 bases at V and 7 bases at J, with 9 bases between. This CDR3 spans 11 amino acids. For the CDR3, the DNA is TGTGCCAGCAGCACTCTCGGGGAGCAGTACTTC. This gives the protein CASSTLGEQYF.

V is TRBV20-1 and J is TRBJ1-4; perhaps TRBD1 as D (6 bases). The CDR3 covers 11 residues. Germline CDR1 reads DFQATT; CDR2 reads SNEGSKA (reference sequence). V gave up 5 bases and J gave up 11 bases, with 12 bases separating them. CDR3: CSARDIRKLFF. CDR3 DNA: TGCAGTGCTCGGGACATTAGGAAACTGTTTTTT.

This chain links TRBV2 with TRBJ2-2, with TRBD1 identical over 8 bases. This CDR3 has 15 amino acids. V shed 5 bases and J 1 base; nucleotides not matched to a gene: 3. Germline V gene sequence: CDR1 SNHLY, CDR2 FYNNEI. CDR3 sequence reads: CASSTGTGNTGELFF. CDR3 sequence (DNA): TGTGCCAGCAGTACCGGGACAGGGAACACCGGGGAGCTGTTTTTT.

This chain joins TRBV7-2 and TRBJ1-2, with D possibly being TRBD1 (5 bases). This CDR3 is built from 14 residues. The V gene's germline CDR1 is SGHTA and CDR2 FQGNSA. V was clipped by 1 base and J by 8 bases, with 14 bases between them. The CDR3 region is CASSLDSGAGGYTF. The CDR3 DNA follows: TGTGCCAGCAGCTTAGATTCCGGGGCCGGGGGCTACACCTTC.

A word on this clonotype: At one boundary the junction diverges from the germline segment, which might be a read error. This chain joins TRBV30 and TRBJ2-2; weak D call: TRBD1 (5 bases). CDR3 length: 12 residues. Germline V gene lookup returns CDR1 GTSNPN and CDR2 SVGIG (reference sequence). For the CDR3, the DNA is TGTGCCTGGAGTAACTTCCCAGGGTTGGTCGTATTT. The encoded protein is CAWSNFPGLVVF.

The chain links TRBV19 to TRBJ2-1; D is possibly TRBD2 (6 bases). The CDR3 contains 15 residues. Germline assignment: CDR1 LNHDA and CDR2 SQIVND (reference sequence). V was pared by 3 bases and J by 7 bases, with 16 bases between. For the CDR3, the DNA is TGTGCCAGTAGTATTGCGACTAGTACACTGAATGAGCAGTTCTTC. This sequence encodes CASSIATSTLNEQFF.

CDR3 nucleotide sequence: TGTGCCTGGAGTGTACGAGCGTATGGCTACACCTTC. This translates into CAWSVRAYGYTF. The rearrangement links TRBV30 to TRBJ1-2, with D hard to call. Trimming shortened V by 0 bases and J by 5 bases, and 7 bases separated the two germline ends. The CDR3 length is 12 residues. The germline CDR1 and CDR2 sequences are GTSNPN and SVGIG (reference sequence).

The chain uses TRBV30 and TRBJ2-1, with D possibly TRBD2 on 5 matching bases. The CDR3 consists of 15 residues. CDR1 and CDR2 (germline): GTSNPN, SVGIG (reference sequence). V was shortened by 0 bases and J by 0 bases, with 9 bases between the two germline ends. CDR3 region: CAWSVSASSYNEQFF. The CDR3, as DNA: TGTGCCTGGAGTGTTAGCGCGAGCTCCTACAATGAGCAGTTCTTC.

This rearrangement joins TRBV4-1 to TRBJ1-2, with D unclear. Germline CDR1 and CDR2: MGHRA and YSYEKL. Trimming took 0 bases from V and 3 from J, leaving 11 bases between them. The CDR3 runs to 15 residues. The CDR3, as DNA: TGCGCCAGCAGCCAAGATGTAAGACCGTACTATGGCTACACCTTC. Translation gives CASSQDVRPYYGYTF.

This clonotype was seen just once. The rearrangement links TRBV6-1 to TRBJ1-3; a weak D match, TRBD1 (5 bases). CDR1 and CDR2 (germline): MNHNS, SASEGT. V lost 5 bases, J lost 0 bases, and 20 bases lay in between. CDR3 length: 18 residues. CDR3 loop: CASSQYGTTLSSGNTIYF. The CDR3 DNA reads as TGTGCCAGCAGTCAGTACGGGACTACCCTGTCCTCTGGAAACACCATATATTTT.